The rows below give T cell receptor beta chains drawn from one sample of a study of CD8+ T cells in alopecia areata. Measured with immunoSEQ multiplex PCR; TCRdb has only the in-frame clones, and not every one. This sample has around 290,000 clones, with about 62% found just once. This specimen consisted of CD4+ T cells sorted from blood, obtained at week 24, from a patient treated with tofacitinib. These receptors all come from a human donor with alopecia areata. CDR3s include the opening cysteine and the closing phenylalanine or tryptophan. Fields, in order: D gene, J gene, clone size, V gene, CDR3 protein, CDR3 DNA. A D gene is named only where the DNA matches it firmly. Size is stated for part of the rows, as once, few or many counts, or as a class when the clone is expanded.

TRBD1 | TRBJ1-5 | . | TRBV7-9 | CASSLDVGGRNQPQHF | TGTGCCAGCAGCTTAGATGTAGGGGGCCGCAATCAGCCCCAGCATTTT
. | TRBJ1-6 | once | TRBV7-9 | CASSLEGVGTVQSPLHF | TGTGCCAGCAGCTTAGAAGGGGTGGGGACGGTTCAATCACCCCTCCACTTT
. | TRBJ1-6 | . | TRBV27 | CASSLETGSPLHF | TGTGCCAGCAGTTTAGAGACAGGCTCACCCCTCCACTTT
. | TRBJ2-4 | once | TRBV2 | CASIPGVLAKNIQYF | TGTGCCAGCATCCCCGGGGTTTTAGCCAAAAACATTCAGTACTTC
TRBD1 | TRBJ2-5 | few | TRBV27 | CASSTTGVLETQYF | TGTGCCAGCAGTACGACAGGGGTGTTAGAGACCCAGTACTTC
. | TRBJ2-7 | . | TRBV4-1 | CASSHERLVNEQYF | TGCGCCAGCAGCCACGAAAGACTAGTTAACGAGCAGTACTTC
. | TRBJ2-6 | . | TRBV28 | CASSPQVFSGANVLTF | TGTGCCAGCAGCCCACAGGTATTCTCTGGGGCCAACGTCCTGACTTTC
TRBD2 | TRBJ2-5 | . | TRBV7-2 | CASSLGLAGGQETQYF | TGTGCCAGCAGCTTAGGGCTAGCGGGGGGGCAAGAGACCCAGTACTTC
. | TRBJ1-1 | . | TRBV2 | CASSSDTNTEAFF | TGTGCCAGCAGTTCCGACACGAACACTGAAGCTTTCTTT
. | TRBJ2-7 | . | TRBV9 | CASSVAGGSSYEQYF | TGTGCCAGCAGCGTAGCGGGCGGATCCTCCTACGAGCAGTACTTC
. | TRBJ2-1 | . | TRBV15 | CATSRGLTSSYNEQFF | TGTGCCACCAGCAGAGGTTTGACTAGCTCCTACAATGAGCAGTTCTTC
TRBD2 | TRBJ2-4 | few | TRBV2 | CASSAMGLAGGAPF | TGTGCCAGCAGTGCCATGGGACTAGCGGGGGGCGCCCCCTTC
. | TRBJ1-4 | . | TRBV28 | CASKPLQDFEKLFF | TGTGCCAGCAAGCCCCTCCAAGACTTCGAAAAACTGTTTTTT
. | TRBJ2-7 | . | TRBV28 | CASTPGRTGEQYF | TGTGCCAGCACCCCCGGTCGGACGGGGGAGCAGTACTTC
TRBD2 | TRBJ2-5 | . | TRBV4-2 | CASSQDRSGGMETQYF | TGTGCCAGCAGCCAAGATAGGAGCGGGGGGATGGAGACCCAGTACTTC
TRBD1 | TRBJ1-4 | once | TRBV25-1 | CASRLTGGEKLFF | TGTGCCAGCAGACTGACAGGGGGTGAAAAACTGTTTTTT
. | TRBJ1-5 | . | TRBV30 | CAWSGGINQPQHF | TGTGCCTGGAGTGGGGGGATAAATCAGCCCCAGCATTTT
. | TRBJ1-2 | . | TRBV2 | CAIQGLGYGYTF | TGTGCCATCCAGGGGCTGGGATATGGCTACACCTTC
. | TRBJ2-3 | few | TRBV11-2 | CASSLGTPGTDTQYF | TGTGCCAGCAGCTTAGGGACCCCGGGAACAGATACGCAGTATTTT
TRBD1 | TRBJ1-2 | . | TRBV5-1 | CASSLGGQERGYTF | TGCGCCAGCAGCTTGGGTGGACAGGAACGTGGCTACACCTTC
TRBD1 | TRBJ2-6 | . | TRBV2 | CASSSGTVLSGANVLTF | TGTGCCAGCAGTTCCGGGACAGTCTTATCTGGGGCCAACGTCCTGACTTTC
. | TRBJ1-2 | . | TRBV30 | CAGRISLNYGYTF | TGTGCCGGGCGGATAAGCCTAAACTATGGCTACACCTTC
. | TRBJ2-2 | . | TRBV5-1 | CASSLSPIANTGELFF | TGCGCCAGCAGCTTGAGTCCGATCGCGAACACCGGGGAGCTGTTTTTT
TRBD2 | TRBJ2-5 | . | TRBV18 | CASSPLAGLEETQYF | TGTGCCAGCTCACCACTAGCGGGCCTAGAAGAGACCCAGTACTTC
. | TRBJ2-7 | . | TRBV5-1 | CASSTGTNEQYF | TGCGCCAGCAGCACCGGGACAAACGAGCAGTACTTC
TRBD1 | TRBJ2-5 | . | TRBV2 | CASTDRVETQYF | TGTGCCAGCACGGACAGGGTGGAGACCCAGTACTTC
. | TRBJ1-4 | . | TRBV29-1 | CSVGGGGFEKLFF | TGCAGCGTTGGGGGCGGGGGTTTTGAAAAACTGTTTTTT
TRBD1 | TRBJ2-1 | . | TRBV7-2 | CASHRDRQSGEQFF | TGTGCCAGCCACCGGGACAGACAGTCTGGTGAGCAGTTCTTC
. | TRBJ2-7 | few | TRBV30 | CAWSGMDVYEQYF | TGTGCCTGGAGTGGGATGGACGTCTACGAGCAGTACTTC
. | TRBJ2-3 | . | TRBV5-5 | CASSLEGAGNPSTDTQYF | TGTGCCAGCAGCTTGGAAGGTGCGGGGAATCCTAGCACAGATACGCAGTATTTT
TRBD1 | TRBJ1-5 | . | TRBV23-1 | CASSQSGTGQGAQPQHF | TGCGCCAGCAGTCAATCGGGGACAGGGCAGGGGGCTCAGCCCCAGCATTTT
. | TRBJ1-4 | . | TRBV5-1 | CASSLSTGTNEKLFF | TGCGCCAGCAGCTTGTCTACAGGGACTAATGAAAAACTGTTTTTT
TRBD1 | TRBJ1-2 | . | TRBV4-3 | CASSQDWGQGYYGYTF | TGCGCCAGCAGCCAAGATTGGGGACAGGGCTACTATGGCTACACCTTC
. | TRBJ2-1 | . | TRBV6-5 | CASSSRRQGFDNEQFF | TGTGCCAGCAGTTCAAGGAGGCAGGGGTTCGACAATGAGCAGTTCTTC
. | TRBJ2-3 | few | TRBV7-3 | CASSLGPLGSTDTQYF | TGTGCCAGCAGCTTGGGGCCTCTGGGATCCACAGATACGCAGTATTTT
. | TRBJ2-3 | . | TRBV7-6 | CASRPSRGADTQYF | TGTGCCAGCAGACCATCCAGGGGTGCAGATACGCAGTATTTT
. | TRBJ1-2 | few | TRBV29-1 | CSVKKSGTSTNYGYTF | TGCAGCGTTAAAAAATCCGGGACATCAACTAACTATGGCTACACCTTC
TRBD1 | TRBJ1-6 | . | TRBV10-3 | CAISESTGGRSPLHF | TGTGCCATCAGTGAGTCTACAGGGGGCCGATCACCCCTCCACTTT
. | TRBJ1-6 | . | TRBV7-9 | CASSSQSPLHF | TGTGCCAGCAGCTCTCAGTCACCCCTCCACTTT
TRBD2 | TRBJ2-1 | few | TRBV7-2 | CASSFGLAGYNEQFF | TGTGCCAGCAGCTTTGGACTAGCGGGGTACAATGAGCAGTTCTTC
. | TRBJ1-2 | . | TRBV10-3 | CAIKPELIPYGYTF | TGTGCCATCAAACCGGAGTTGATACCCTATGGCTACACCTTC
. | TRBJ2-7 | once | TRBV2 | CASSDYEQYF | TGTGCCAGCAGCGACTACGAGCAGTACTTC
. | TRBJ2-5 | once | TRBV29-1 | CSVVGGGQGSETQYF | TGCAGCGTTGTAGGAGGTGGACAAGGGTCGGAGACCCAGTACTTC
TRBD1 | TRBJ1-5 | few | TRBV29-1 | CSVEQGEFQPQHF | TGCAGCGTTGAGCAGGGGGAGTTTCAGCCCCAGCATTTT
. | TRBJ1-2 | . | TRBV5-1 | CASSLATGQHNGYTF | TGCGCCAGCAGCTTGGCGACTGGACAGCATAATGGCTACACCTTC
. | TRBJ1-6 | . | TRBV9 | CASSGGAGNSPLHF | TGTGCCAGCAGCGGAGGGGCAGGTAATTCACCCCTCCACTTT
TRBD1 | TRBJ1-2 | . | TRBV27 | CASSFTQGARGYTF | TGTGCCAGCAGTTTCACACAGGGGGCGCGTGGCTACACCTTC
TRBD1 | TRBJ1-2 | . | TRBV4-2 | CATGQGNYGYTF | TGTGCCACTGGACAGGGGAACTATGGCTACACCTTC
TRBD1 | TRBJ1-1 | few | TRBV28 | CASRRGTGLPLGAFF | TGTGCCAGCAGGCGTGGGACAGGGTTACCTCTGGGCGCTTTCTTT
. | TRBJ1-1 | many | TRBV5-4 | CASSLTGDSNTEAFF | TGTGCCAGCAGCTTAACAGGTGATTCGAACACTGAAGCTTTCTTT
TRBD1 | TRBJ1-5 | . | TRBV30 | CAWRDRGGRATQPQHF | TGTGCCTGGAGGGACAGGGGCGGGAGGGCTACTCAGCCCCAGCATTTT
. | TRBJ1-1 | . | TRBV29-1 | CSVDPARGGATEAFF | TGCAGCGTTGATCCCGCCCGAGGAGGGGCCACTGAAGCTTTCTTT
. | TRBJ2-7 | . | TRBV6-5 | CASRESSRGYEQYF | TGTGCCAGCAGGGAGTCGTCCCGGGGGTACGAGCAGTACTTC
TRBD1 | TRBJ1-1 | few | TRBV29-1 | CSVVDRGGTEAFF | TGCAGCGTTGTTGACAGGGGGGGCACTGAAGCTTTCTTT